This T cell receptor (beta chain) is from a study of glioma-infiltrating T cells. Findings of the study overall: CDR3 overlap between tissue and blood was very small. Above-expected tissue-blood divergence occurred in all gliomas, most in low-grade ones.

In the case of this clonotype: Its antigen is not identified.

TCR alpha and beta CDR3 regions were amplified from RNA using iRepertoire nested multiplex PCR. Input was 100-400 ng of tissue mRNA or PBMC total RNA. A single record per CDR3 protein comes from TCRdb applying MiXCR to the multiplex PCR reads. The table lists more than 95,000 distinct CDR3 sequences, roughly 20% of them singletons. Germline-derived CDR1 and CDR2 are SGDLS and YYNGEE. The CDR3 sequence is 17 residues long. The trim removed 0 bases at V and 6 bases at J, leaving 10 bases unmatched. Sequencing input: glioma tissue, nonneoplastic brain tissue, or PBMCs (not recorded which). The J gene is TRBJ2-2, the V gene TRBV9, with 8 nucleotides matching TRBD2. This clonotype was obtained from a human donor with low-grade glioma or glioblastoma, undergoing nonglioma brain surgery, or in good health (not recorded which). The DNA of the CDR3 is TGTGCCAGCAGCGTAGTCCCGACCACTAGCGGTTCCGGGGAGCTGTTTTTT. This translates into CASSVVPTTSGSGELFF.